This T cell receptor (beta chain) was documented in a study of TIL therapy for anti-PD-1-resistant metastatic lung cancer. The sample holds a few counts of this clone. This CDR3 is built from 15 residues. The germline V gene encodes CDR1 MNHEY and CDR2 SVGAGI. V was shortened by 0 bases and J by 7 bases, with 15 bases between the two germline ends. Sequencing used immunoSEQ v3. Sequenced by immunoSEQ multiplex PCR; TCRdb stores in-frame clones only, minus some. The repertoire consists of fewer than 60,000 clones, with just over 85% occurring once and the leading ten covering about 5%. Sample time point: pre-treatment sample, taken before nivolumab and TIL therapy.

The sequences come from blood, collected at baseline. The origin of this receptor is a person between 25 and 80 years old with non-small cell lung cancer. The chain has TRBV6-5 and TRBJ1-2; D is perhaps TRBD1 (5 bases). The CDR3 protein is CASSYSQGETAGYTF. The CDR3 DNA is TGTGCCAGCAGTTACTCTCAGGGCGAAACAGCTGGCTACACCTTC.